This T cell receptor (beta chain) was observed in a study of vaccination and CD4 T cells after COVID-19. An Oncomine TCR Beta short-read assay was used to sequence the DNA from cultured CD4+ T cells. Genomic DNA was drawn out of CD4+ T cells grown in culture. In TCRdb, the PCR reads were re-called with MiXCR into one record per CDR3 protein. The table records around 8,000 distinct CDR3 sequences, around half of them present only once. The CDR3 is 15 residues long. Germline V gives CDR1 LNHDA, CDR2 SQIVND (reference sequence). Trimming left V 4 bases short and J 14 bases short, with 21 bases between. The study's findings and limits: Detection of a median roughly 83% of reactive clones in convalescent patients was confined to the period after vaccination. Spike mono-reactivity was shown by 304 of 307 vaccine-specific clones in convalescent patients.

Concerning this clonotype: The antigen is unknown.

Described treatment: roughly 11-day PBMC culture with coronavirus spike peptide pools or control peptides (ViraFEST assay). ViraFEST stimulated the growth of antigen-specific T cells using peptide pools and subsequently profiled their TCRs by sequencing. The sequence was obtained from a human donor who had recovered from COVID-19. The sequenced sample was CD4+ T cells from blood, cultured in vitro. The rearrangement links TRBV19 to TRBJ1-6; no reliable D call. The CDR3 nucleotides read TGTGCCAGTAGTACTGGGTTAACTCCGGCGGAGGCCCTCCACTTT. Translating it yields CASSTGLTPAEALHF.